This T cell receptor beta chain originates from a study of blood T cells in healthy people across ages. A J-beta primer mix and a sample-barcoded 5' primer were used in a second PCR of about 7 to 11 cycles. TCRdb passed the 5' RACE reads through MiXCR, listing each CDR3 protein once. The sample gives about 730,000 distinct CDR3 sequences, roughly 41% of which show up once; 20% to 25% is in the top ten. There are 14 residues in the CDR3. V was shortened by 5 bases and J by 4 bases, with 14 bases between the two germline ends. Germline V lookup: CDR1 MNHNY, CDR2 SVGAGI (reference sequence). The sample was blood. The TCR was taken from a woman aged 60-75 years in good health. The gene calls are TRBV6-6 and TRBJ1-2, with a tentative D call TRBD1 (6 bases). The CDR3 spells CASSDGLRGYGYTF. In nucleotides, the CDR3 is TGTGCCAGCAGTGACGGTCTCAGGGGCTATGGCTACACCTTC.